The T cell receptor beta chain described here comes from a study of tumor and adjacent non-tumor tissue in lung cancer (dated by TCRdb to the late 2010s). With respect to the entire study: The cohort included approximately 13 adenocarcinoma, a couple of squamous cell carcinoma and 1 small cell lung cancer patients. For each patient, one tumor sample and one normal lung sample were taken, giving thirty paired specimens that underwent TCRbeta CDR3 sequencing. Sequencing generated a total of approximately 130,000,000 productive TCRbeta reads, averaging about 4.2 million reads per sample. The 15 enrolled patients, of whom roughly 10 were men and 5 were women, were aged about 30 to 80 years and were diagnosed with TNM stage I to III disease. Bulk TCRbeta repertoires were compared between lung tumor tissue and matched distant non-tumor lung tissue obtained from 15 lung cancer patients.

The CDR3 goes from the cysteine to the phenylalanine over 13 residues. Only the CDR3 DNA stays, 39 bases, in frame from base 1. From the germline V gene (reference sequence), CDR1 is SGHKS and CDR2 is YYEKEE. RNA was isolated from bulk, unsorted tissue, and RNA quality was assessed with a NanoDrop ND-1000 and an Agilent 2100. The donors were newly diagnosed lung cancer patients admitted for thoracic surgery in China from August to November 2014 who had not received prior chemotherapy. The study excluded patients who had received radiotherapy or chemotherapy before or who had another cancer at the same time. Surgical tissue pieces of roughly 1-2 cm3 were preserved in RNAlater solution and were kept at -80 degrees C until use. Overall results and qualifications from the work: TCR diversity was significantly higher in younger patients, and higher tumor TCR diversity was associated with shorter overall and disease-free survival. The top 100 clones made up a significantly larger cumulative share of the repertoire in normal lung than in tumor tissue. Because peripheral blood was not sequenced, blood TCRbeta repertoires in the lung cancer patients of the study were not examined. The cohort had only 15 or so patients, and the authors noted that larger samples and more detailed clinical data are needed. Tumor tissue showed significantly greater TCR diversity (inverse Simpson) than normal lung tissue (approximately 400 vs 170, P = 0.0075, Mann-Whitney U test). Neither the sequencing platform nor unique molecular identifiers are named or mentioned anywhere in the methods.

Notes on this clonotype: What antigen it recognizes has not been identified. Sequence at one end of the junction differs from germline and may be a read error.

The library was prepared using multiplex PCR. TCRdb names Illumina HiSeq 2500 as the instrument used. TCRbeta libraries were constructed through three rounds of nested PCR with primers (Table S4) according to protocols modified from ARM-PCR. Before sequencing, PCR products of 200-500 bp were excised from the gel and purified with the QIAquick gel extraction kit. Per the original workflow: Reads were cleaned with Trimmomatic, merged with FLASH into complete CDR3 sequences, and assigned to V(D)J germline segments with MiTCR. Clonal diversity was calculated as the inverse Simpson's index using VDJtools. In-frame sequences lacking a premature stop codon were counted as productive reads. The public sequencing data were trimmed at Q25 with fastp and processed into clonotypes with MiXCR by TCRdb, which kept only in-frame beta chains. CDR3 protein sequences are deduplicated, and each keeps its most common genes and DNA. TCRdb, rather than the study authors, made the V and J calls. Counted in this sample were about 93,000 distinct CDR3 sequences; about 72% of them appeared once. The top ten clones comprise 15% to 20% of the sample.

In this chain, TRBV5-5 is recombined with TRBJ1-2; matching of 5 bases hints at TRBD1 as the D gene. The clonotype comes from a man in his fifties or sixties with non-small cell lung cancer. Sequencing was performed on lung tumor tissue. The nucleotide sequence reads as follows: TGTGCCGGCAGCTTGGCGGGGACCTATGGTTACACCTTC. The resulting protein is CAGSLAGTYGYTF. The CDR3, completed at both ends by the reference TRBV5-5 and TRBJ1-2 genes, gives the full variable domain DAGVTQSPTHLIKTRGQQVTLRCSPISGHKSVSWYQQVLGQGPQFIFQYYEKEERGRGNFPDRFSARQFPNYSSELNVNALLLGDSALYLCAGSLAGTYGYTFGSGTRLTVV.